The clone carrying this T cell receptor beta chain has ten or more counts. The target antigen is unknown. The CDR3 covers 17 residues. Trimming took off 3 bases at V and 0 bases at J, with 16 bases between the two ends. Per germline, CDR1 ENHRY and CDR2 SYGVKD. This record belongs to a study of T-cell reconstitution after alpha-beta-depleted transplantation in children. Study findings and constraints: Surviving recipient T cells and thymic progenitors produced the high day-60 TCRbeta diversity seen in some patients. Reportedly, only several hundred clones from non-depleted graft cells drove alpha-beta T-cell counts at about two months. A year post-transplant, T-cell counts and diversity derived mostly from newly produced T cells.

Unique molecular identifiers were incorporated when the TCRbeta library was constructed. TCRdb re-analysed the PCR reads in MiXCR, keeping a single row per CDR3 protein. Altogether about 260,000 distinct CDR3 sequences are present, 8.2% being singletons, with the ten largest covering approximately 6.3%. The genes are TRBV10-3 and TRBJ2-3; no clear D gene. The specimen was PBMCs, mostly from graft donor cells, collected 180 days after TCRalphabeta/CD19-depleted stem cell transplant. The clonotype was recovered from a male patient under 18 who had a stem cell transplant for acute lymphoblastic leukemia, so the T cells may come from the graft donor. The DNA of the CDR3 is TGTGCCATCAGTGATCAGTCCGGCGGTCCAAGCACAGATACGCAGTATTTT. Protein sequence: CAISDQSGGPSTDTQYF.